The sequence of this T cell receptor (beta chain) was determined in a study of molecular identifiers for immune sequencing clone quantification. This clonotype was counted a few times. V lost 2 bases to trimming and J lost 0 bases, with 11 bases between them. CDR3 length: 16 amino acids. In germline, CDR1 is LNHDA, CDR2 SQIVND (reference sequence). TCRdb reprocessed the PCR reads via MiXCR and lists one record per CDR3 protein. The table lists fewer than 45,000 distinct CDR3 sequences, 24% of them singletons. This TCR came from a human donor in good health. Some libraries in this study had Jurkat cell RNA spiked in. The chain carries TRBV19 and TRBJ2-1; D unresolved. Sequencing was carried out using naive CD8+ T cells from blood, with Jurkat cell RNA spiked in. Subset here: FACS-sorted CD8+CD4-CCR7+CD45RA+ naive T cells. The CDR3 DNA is TGTGCCAGTAGTATATCTGGCGGTAGCTCCTACAATGAGCAGTTCTTC. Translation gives CASSISGGSSYNEQFF.